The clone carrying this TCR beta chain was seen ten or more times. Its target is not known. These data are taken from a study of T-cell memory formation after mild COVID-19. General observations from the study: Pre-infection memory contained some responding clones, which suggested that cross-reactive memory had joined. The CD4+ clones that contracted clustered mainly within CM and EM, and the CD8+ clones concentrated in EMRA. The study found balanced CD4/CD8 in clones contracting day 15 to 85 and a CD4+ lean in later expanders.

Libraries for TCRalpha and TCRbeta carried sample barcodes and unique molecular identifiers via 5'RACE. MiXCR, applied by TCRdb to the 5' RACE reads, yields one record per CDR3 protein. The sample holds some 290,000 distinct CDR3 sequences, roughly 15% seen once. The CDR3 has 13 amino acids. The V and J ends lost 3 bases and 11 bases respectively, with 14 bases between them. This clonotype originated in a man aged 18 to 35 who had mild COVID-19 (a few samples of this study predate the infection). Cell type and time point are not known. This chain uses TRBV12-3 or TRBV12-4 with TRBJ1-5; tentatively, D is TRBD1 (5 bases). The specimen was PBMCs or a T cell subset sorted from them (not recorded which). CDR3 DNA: TGTGCCAGCAGTTTCCCCGGGGCGCGGGCCCAGCATTTT. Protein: CASSFPGARAQHF.